This T cell receptor beta chain came from a study of cytotoxic CD8 clonotypes in ibrutinib-treated CLL. Study-wide findings and caveats: Clonality was elevated at ibrutinib response and had returned toward baseline at progression. Against age-matched healthy donors, baseline clonality ran higher and tracked circulating CD8+ T-cell counts.

With regard to this clone: The antigen is unknown.

The CDR3 extends over 13 amino acids. The trim removed 4 bases at V and 3 bases at J, leaving 3 bases unmatched. The V gene's germline CDR1 is SGHRS and CDR2 YFSETQ. T cells were sequenced at a targeted depth of 1 in 200,000 to 1 in 1 million. The assay was immunoSEQ multiplex PCR, and TCRdb's table has in-frame clones only and misses some. Of around 14,000 clones in the sample, around 70% were seen once. The genes are TRBV5-1 and TRBJ1-1; the match to TRBD1 covers 7 bases. The sample was PBMCs, taken before ibrutinib treatment. The receptor's source is a human donor with chronic lymphocytic leukemia. CDR3 bases: TGCGCCAGCAGCCCCAGGGGGGACACTGAAGCTTTCTTT. Translated: CASSPRGDTEAFF. The whole variable domain, remainder taken from reference TRBV5-1 and TRBJ1-1, is KAGVTQTPRYLIKTRGQQVTLSCSPISGHRSVSWYQQTPGQGLQFLFEYFSETQRNKGNFPGRFSGRQFSNSRSEMNVSTLELGDSALYLCASSPRGDTEAFFGQGTRLTVV.